This T cell receptor beta chain was retrieved from a study of blood T cell repertoires in COVID-19. Study-wide background: From the United States, Italy and Spain came samples of acute and convalescent COVID-19. T cells, B-cell-depleted T cells, or PBMCs supplied cDNA or gDNA.

In the study's own analysis: Scientists estimated how many nucleated cells there were by amplifying reference gene primers. Generated by immunoSEQ multiplex PCR, the TCRdb table keeps only in-frame clones and is missing some. The V and J calls and clone size are taken from that table; D and trimming were inferred from the DNA. Altogether 200,000 to 250,000 clones are present, around 84% being singletons, with the ten largest covering around 3.5%. Trimming left V 3 bases short and J 4 bases short, with 18 bases between. Germline V lookup: CDR1 LGHDT, CDR2 YNNKEL (reference sequence). This CDR3 spans 16 amino acids.

The receptor was isolated from a young woman with acute or convalescent COVID-19. The source material was peripheral blood. V gene TRBV3-1 (or the pseudogene TRBV3-2) combines with J gene TRBJ1-1; a weak D match, TRBD1 (5 bases). CDR3 in amino acids: CASSQTKGQGGTEAFF. CDR3 coding DNA: TGTGCCAGCAGCCAGACCAAAGGCCAGGGAGGCACTGAAGCTTTCTTT.